This is a list of T cell receptor beta chains from one sample in a study of blood T cells in healthy people across ages. Each CDR3 protein is one row after TCRdb ran MiXCR on the 5' RACE reads. Counted here are over a million distinct CDR3 sequences, approximately 25% occurring once; the ten biggest clones make up about 0.8%. The sample also formed part of further work on T cells of mothers and their children.

The specimen sequenced was blood. These receptors all stem from a girl aged 2-10 years in good health. The CDR3 runs from the conserved cysteine through the conserved F or W. The D gene is left open where the match is weak. Only part of the rows carry a size: once, few, many, or a class if the clone is expanded.

.	TRBV27	11	.	TRBJ2-5	CASRGPDRGYF	TGTGCCAGCAGGGGGCCGGACCGAGGGTACTTC
.	TRBV11-2	15	.	TRBJ1-6	CASSLMRRLNSPLHF	TGTGCCAGCAGCTTGATGAGACGGCTTAATTCACCCCTCCACTTT
few	TRBV6-1	15	TRBD2	TRBJ2-5	CASSDSGWYQETQYF	TGTGCCAGCAGTGATAGCGGGTGGTACCAAGAGACCCAGTACTTC
many	TRBV4-3	18	TRBD2	TRBJ2-1	CASSQDGVGGSSYNEQFF	TGCGCCAGCAGCCAAGATGGGGTCGGGGGGAGCTCCTACAATGAGCAGTTCTTC
few	TRBV5-5	15	.	TRBJ2-3	CASSFYATSTDTQYF	TGTGCCAGCAGCTTCTACGCAACTAGCACAGATACGCAGTATTTT
few	TRBV7-3	15	TRBD2	TRBJ2-1	CASSSGLAGRDEQFF	TGTGCCAGCAGCTCGGGACTAGCGGGGCGGGATGAGCAGTTCTTC
.	TRBV12-3/TRBV12-4	13	TRBD2	TRBJ2-7	CASSWTSGREQYF	TGTGCCAGCAGCTGGACTAGCGGTCGCGAGCAGTACTTC
few	TRBV5-1	13	.	TRBJ1-2	CASSLSGAYGHTF	TGCGCCAGCAGCTTATCGGGGGCCTATGGCCACACCTTC
.	TRBV29-1	14	TRBD2	TRBJ2-1	CSGSRLGLDNEQFF	TGCAGCGGGAGCAGACTAGGACTAGACAATGAGCAGTTCTTC
.	TRBV7-9	15	TRBD1	TRBJ2-4	CASSDRTGTKNIQYF	TGTGCCAGCAGCGACAGGACAGGGACCAAAAACATTCAGTACTTC
.	TRBV28	14	.	TRBJ2-7	CASSMIASIYEQYF	TGTGCCAGCAGCATGATAGCTAGCATCTACGAGCAGTACTTC
few	TRBV4-1	14	TRBD1	TRBJ2-5	CASSTGQGAKTQYF	TGCGCCAGCAGCACGGGACAGGGGGCGAAGACCCAGTACTTC
.	TRBV7-9	16	TRBD1	TRBJ1-2	CASSTATPTGGYGYTF	TGTGCCAGCAGCACCGCAACCCCGACAGGGGGCTATGGCTACACCTTC
.	TRBV7-8	16	TRBD2	TRBJ2-5	CASSPRTSGSRETQYF	TGTGCCAGCAGCCCGAGGACTAGCGGGAGTAGGGAGACCCAGTACTTC
few	TRBV29-1	14	TRBD2	TRBJ2-7	CSVEGLAGDYEQYF	TGCAGCGTTGAAGGACTAGCGGGGGATTACGAGCAGTACTTC
few	TRBV12-3/TRBV12-4	16	TRBD1	TRBJ2-5	CASSSWRTGRKETQYF	TGTGCCAGCAGTTCTTGGAGGACAGGTCGAAAAGAGACCCAGTACTTC
.	TRBV4-3	16	.	TRBJ1-1	CASSQDMASSVTEAFF	TGCGCCAGCAGCCAAGATATGGCTAGTAGTGTCACTGAAGCTTTCTTT
.	TRBV29-1	14	TRBD1	TRBJ1-1	CSATGQGGNTEAFF	TGCAGCGCTACGGGACAGGGGGGAAACACTGAAGCTTTCTTT
.	TRBV28	15	.	TRBJ1-3	CASSPRGRTRNTIYF	TGTGCCAGCAGTCCCCGCGGCCGGACTCGAAACACCATATATTTT
few	TRBV7-9	19	TRBD1	TRBJ1-1	CASSIITSLRGAGGSEAFF	TGTGCCAGCAGCATCATCACGTCATTGCGTGGGGCAGGGGGTTCTGAAGCTTTCTTT
few	TRBV20-1	15	TRBD1	TRBJ2-5	CSAISGTGFRETQYF	TGCAGTGCTATATCCGGGACAGGGTTTAGAGAGACCCAGTACTTC
few	TRBV2	13	.	TRBJ2-1	CASGFTDGVEQFF	TGTGCCAGCGGATTTACCGACGGGGTTGAGCAGTTCTTC
.	TRBV2	13	.	TRBJ2-5	CASRGPGQETQYF	TGTGCCAGCAGGGGACCCGGACAAGAGACCCAGTACTTC
.	TRBV4-2	19	TRBD2	TRBJ2-1	CASSLLGLAGESSYNEQFF	TGTGCCAGCAGCCTTTTGGGACTAGCGGGTGAGAGCTCCTACAATGAGCAGTTCTTC
.	TRBV12-3/TRBV12-4	15	TRBD2	TRBJ2-3	CASSLLAGRTDTQYF	TGTGCCAGCAGTTTACTAGCGGGACGCACAGATACGCAGTATTTT
.	TRBV7-6	15	.	TRBJ1-1	CASSSVGGVDTEAFF	TGTGCCAGCAGCTCGGTGGGAGGGGTGGACACTGAAGCTTTCTTT
once	TRBV11-3	15	.	TRBJ2-2	CASSFPGGSDGELFF	TGTGCCAGCAGCTTCCCCGGGGGTTCAGACGGGGAGCTGTTTTTT
.	TRBV7-6	14	.	TRBJ2-2	CASSLERDTGELFF	TGTGCCAGCAGCTTAGAGAGGGACACCGGGGAGCTGTTTTTT
.	TRBV6-2/TRBV6-3	15	.	TRBJ1-2	CASSFDRRINYGYTF	TGTGCCAGCAGTTTCGACAGGAGGATTAACTATGGCTACACCTTC
.	TRBV5-5	15	.	TRBJ2-5	CASSKRRMKQETQYF	TGTGCCAGCAGCAAGCGTAGGATGAAACAAGAGACCCAGTACTTC
.	TRBV12-3/TRBV12-4	13	.	TRBJ1-1	CASSFAGWSEAFF	TGTGCCAGCAGTTTCGCAGGGTGGTCTGAAGCTTTCTTT
.	TRBV7-2	16	.	TRBJ2-5	CASSPQPGTAKETQYF	TGTGCCAGCAGCCCCCAACCCGGGACCGCAAAAGAGACCCAGTACTTC
few	TRBV12-3/TRBV12-4	11	.	TRBJ2-7	CASSISSEQYF	TGTGCCAGCAGTATTAGTAGCGAGCAGTACTTC
.	TRBV6-2/TRBV6-3	15	TRBD1	TRBJ1-2	CASSPRDSPTYGYTF	TGTGCCAGCAGTCCCCGGGACAGTCCGACCTATGGCTACACCTTC
few	TRBV21-1	16	.	TRBJ2-5	CASSNEPAEARETQYF	TGTGCCAGCAGCAATGAACCGGCGGAGGCACGAGAGACCCAGTACTTC
.	TRBV20-1	15	TRBD2	TRBJ2-1	CSARLSGSSYNEQFF	TGCAGTGCTAGGCTAAGCGGGAGCTCCTACAATGAGCAGTTCTTC
few	TRBV13	15	.	TRBJ2-5	CASSSGTGHKGTQYF	TGTGCCAGCAGCTCTGGGACCGGGCACAAGGGGACCCAGTACTTC
few	TRBV5-1	14	.	TRBJ1-1	CASSLGPLLAEAFF	TGCGCCAGCAGCCTAGGGCCACTACTGGCTGAAGCTTTCTTT
.	TRBV7-2	16	TRBD2	TRBJ2-1	CASSFLPGGPGNEQFF	TGTGCCAGCAGCTTTCTTCCGGGAGGACCGGGAAATGAGCAGTTCTTC
.	TRBV27	16	.	TRBJ2-6	CASSSIQGSGANVLTF	TGTGCCAGCAGTTCCATACAGGGTTCGGGGGCCAACGTCCTGACTTTC
.	TRBV6-5	15	TRBD2	TRBJ2-1	CASSLAAQAYNEQFF	TGTGCCAGCAGTCTAGCGGCCCAGGCCTACAATGAGCAGTTCTTC
few	TRBV7-2	15	TRBD1	TRBJ2-3	CASSVGDRVTDTQYF	TGTGCCAGCAGCGTAGGGGACAGGGTCACAGATACGCAGTATTTT
few	TRBV2	14	TRBD2	TRBJ2-3	CARRGTSGTDTQYF	TGTGCCAGAAGGGGGACTAGCGGCACAGATACGCAGTATTTT
.	TRBV6-6	15	.	TRBJ2-7	CASSRGDSASYEQYF	TGTGCCAGCAGCCGAGGAGACAGCGCGTCCTACGAGCAGTACTTC
.	TRBV5-4	14	TRBD2	TRBJ2-1	CASSMSGREHEQFF	TGTGCCAGCAGCATGAGCGGGAGGGAGCATGAGCAGTTCTTC
once	TRBV10-3	15	.	TRBJ2-5	CAISETDAGEETQYF	TGTGCCATCAGTGAAACGGACGCCGGGGAGGAGACCCAGTACTTC
many	TRBV3-1	15	.	TRBJ2-5	CASSLSPFGPETQYF	TGTGCCAGCAGCCTTTCCCCCTTTGGGCCGGAGACCCAGTACTTC
few	TRBV7-3	14	.	TRBJ2-3	CASSSSGLRDTQYF	TGTGCCAGCAGCTCGTCAGGTCTCAGGGATACGCAGTATTTT
few	TRBV29-1	12	.	TRBJ2-1	CSVWDTYNEQFF	TGCAGCGTATGGGACACTTACAATGAGCAGTTCTTC
few	TRBV7-6	16	TRBD2	TRBJ2-4	CASSLGLAEAKNIQYF	TGTGCCAGCAGCTTAGGACTAGCTGAAGCCAAAAACATTCAGTACTTC
few	TRBV5-1	13	.	TRBJ2-7	CASSLTGQDEQYF	TGCGCCAGCAGCTTAACCGGACAAGACGAGCAGTACTTC
.	TRBV20-1	17	TRBD2	TRBJ2-2	CSASWAAAGGSAGELFF	TGCAGTGCTAGCTGGGCAGCCGCGGGAGGGAGTGCCGGGGAGCTGTTTTTT
.	TRBV9	13	.	TRBJ2-5	CASSAASGKTQYF	TGTGCCAGCAGCGCCGCCTCGGGGAAGACCCAGTACTTC
.	TRBV29-1	14	.	TRBJ1-1	CSVERLVKDSEAFF	TGCAGCGTTGAACGTCTGGTTAAGGATTCTGAAGCTTTCTTT
few	TRBV3-1	16	.	TRBJ1-4	CASSQDIAATNEKLFF	TGTGCCAGCAGCCAAGACATCGCTGCAACTAATGAAAAACTGTTTTTT
.	TRBV7-9	13	.	TRBJ2-3	CASSNQGKDTQYF	TGTGCCAGCAGCAATCAGGGGAAAGATACGCAGTATTTT
few	TRBV20-1	14	.	TRBJ1-1	CSTHPRGDHTEAFF	TGCAGTACTCACCCAAGGGGGGATCACACTGAAGCTTTCTTT
few	TRBV20-1	12	.	TRBJ2-5	CSARKSTETQYF	TGCAGTGCTAGAAAAAGTACTGAGACCCAGTACTTC
.	TRBV9	18	TRBD2	TRBJ2-7	CASSVDGREGRESREQYF	TGTGCCAGCAGCGTAGATGGCCGGGAGGGACGGGAGTCGCGCGAGCAGTACTTC
.	TRBV9	11	.	TRBJ2-1	CASGSENEQFF	TGTGCCAGCGGATCCGAGAATGAGCAGTTCTTC